This T cell receptor beta chain was captured in a study of blood T cell repertoires in COVID-19. Background on the study: Collection of acute and convalescent COVID-19 samples took place in the United States, Italy and Spain. Nucleic acid was either cDNA or gDNA, and it came from T cells, B-cell-depleted T cells, or PBMCs.

This clone is judged medium-sized. The germline CDR1 and CDR2 sequences are LNHDA and SQIVND (reference sequence). Trimming removed 6 bases from V and 5 bases from J; junction bases left unmatched: 12. The CDR3 is made up of 17 amino acids. Original processing notes: The authors estimated nucleated cell counts from reference gene primer amplification. Data came from immunoSEQ multiplex PCR; TCRdb stores just in-frame clones and leaves some out. Clonal size and the V and J genes are those of that table, whereas D and trimming came from the DNA. The sample shows approximately 140,000 clones, about four fifths of them seen only once.

The rearrangement uses TRBV19 and TRBJ2-2; 10 bases match TRBD1. This TCR derives from a man older than 75 with acute or convalescent COVID-19. The specimen was peripheral blood. The CDR3 coding sequence is TGTGCCAGTAGATGCCTGGAGGGGACAGGGGCAACCGGGGAGCTGTTTTTT. This gives the protein CASRCLEGTGATGELFF. The full variable domain, in which reference TRBV19 and TRBJ2-2 provide the parts outside the CDR3, is DGGITQSPKYLFRKEGQNVTLSCEQNLNHDAMYWYRQDPGQGLRLIYYSQIVNDFQKGDIAEGYSVSREKKESFPLTVTSAQKNPTAFYLCASRCLEGTGATGELFFGEGSRLTVL.